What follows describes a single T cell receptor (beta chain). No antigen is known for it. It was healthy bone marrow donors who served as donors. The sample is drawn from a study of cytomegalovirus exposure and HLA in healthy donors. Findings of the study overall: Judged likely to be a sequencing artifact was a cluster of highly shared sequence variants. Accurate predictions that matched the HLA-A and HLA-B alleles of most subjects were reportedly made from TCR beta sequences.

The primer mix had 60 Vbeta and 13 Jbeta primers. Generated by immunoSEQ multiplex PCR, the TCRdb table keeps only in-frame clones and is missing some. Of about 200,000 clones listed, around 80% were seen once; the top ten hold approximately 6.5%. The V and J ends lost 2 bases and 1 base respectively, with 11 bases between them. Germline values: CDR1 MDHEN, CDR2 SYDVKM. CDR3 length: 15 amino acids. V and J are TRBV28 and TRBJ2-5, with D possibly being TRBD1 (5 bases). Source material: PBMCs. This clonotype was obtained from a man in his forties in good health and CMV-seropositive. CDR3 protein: CASSLPQGPQETQYF. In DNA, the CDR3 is TGTGCCAGCAGTTTACCCCAGGGTCCCCAAGAGACCCAGTACTTC.